The sequence of this T cell receptor (beta chain) was determined in a study of T cell responses to AZD1222 COVID-19 vaccine. Study observations and caveats: Just six or seven AZD1222 recipients tested seropositive at baseline.

This table comes from immunoSEQ multiplex PCR, and its TCRdb copy is limited to in-frame clones, with some not included. The table includes about 160,000 clones, roughly 90% detected once. The CDR3 runs to 12 residues. The germline V gene encodes CDR1 SGHDN and CDR2 FVKESK. Trimming removed 1 base from V and 10 bases from J, with 10 bases in between. As to this clone: The antigen remains unidentified.

Second doses at about 4 or about 12 weeks were pooled. The clonotype originates from an adult who received the AZD1222 COVID-19 vaccine. The source was peripheral blood, collected 28 days after the second AZD1222 dose. The rearrangement links TRBV14 to TRBJ2-5; no reliable D call. The CDR3 loop reads CASSQAGMDQYF. The CDR3 DNA reads as TGTGCCAGCAGCCAAGCCGGTATGGACCAGTACTTC.